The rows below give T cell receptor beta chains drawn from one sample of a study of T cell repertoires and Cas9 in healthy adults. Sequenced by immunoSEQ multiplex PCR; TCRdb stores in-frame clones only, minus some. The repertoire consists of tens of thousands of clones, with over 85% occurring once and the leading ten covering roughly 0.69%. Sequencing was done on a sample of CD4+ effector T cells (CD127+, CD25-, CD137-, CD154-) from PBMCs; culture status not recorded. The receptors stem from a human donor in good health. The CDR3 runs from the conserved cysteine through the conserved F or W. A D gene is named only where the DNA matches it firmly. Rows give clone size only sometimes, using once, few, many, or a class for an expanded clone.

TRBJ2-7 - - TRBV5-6 CASSLLQGDEQYF TGTGCCAGCAGCTTATTACAGGGTGACGAGCAGTACTTC
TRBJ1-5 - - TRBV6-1 CASSEGRAGQPQHF TGTGCCAGCAGTGAAGGCAGGGCAGGACAGCCCCAGCATTTT
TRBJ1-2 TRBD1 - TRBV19 CASTIGQGNYGYTF TGTGCCAGTACCATCGGACAGGGAAACTATGGCTACACCTTC
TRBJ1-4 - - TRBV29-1 CSASGLGEKLFF TGCAGCGCCTCAGGGCTGGGTGAAAAACTGTTTTTT
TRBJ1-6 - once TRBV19 CASTYRASNSPLHF TGTGCCAGTACCTACAGGGCTTCCAATTCACCCCTCCACTTT
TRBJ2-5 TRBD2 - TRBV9 CASSVGAGRVETQYF TGTGCCAGCAGCGTAGGAGCAGGGAGGGTAGAGACCCAGTACTTC
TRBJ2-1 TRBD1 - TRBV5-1 CASSGGQGPYNEQFF TGCGCCAGCAGCGGAGGACAGGGTCCCTACAATGAGCAGTTCTTC
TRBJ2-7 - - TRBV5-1 CASSPGDLLYEQYF TGCGCCAGCAGCCCGGGGGATCTACTCTACGAGCAGTACTTC
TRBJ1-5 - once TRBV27 CASRRGGSNQPQHF TGTGCCAGCAGGAGGGGGGGAAGCAATCAGCCCCAGCATTTT
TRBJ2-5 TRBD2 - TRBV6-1 CASRMTSGAQETQYF TGTGCCAGCAGAATGACTAGCGGGGCACAAGAGACCCAGTACTTC
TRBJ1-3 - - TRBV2 CASSVKFRVVGDSGNTIYF TGTGCCAGCAGTGTAAAGTTCAGGGTCGTAGGAGACTCTGGAAACACCATATATTTT
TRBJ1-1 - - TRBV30 CAWSETAYTEAFF TGTGCCTGGAGTGAGACAGCCTACACTGAAGCTTTCTTT
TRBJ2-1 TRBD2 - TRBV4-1 CASSQPYGGTNEQFF TGCGCCAGCAGCCAGCCTTACGGGGGGACTAATGAGCAGTTCTTC
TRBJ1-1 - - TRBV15 CATSREGGYTEAFF TGTGCCACCAGCAGAGAAGGAGGGTACACTGAAGCTTTCTTT
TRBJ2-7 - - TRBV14 CASSPQQAPGLYEQYF TGTGCCAGCAGCCCCCAACAGGCCCCGGGACTCTACGAGCAGTACTTC
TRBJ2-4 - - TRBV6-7 CASSYSRPAGLAKNIQYF TGTGCCAGCAGTTACTCGAGGCCAGCTGGGTTAGCCAAAAACATTCAGTACTTC